The 23 T cell receptor beta chains below were found in one sample sequenced in a study of cytomegalovirus exposure and HLA in healthy donors. The PCR contained 60 Vbeta and 13 Jbeta primers. This table comes from immunoSEQ multiplex PCR, and its TCRdb copy is limited to in-frame clones, with some not included. The sample lists fewer than 110,000 clones; around 79% were seen once. The sequenced sample consisted of PBMCs. These receptors were collected from a man in his fifties in good health and CMV-seropositive.

V is TRBV7-9 and J is TRBJ1-5; perhaps TRBD1 as D (5 bases). The CDR3 is made up of 13 amino acids. V was cut by 2 bases and J by 7 bases, with 9 bases left in between. CDR1 is SEHNR, CDR2 FQNEAQ, per germline (reference sequence). The CDR3, as DNA: TGTGCCAGCAGCTTATTGGACAACCAGCCCCAGCATTTT. It specifies CASSLLDNQPQHF.

The rearrangement uses TRBV19 and TRBJ1-1, with D perhaps matching TRBD1 (6 bases). There are 15 residues in the CDR3. Germline V gives CDR1 LNHDA, CDR2 SQIVND (reference sequence). The V gene lost 7 bases and the J gene lost 2 bases, with 17 bases spanning the gap. The CDR3 here is CASTILAGANTEAFF. Written as DNA, the CDR3 is TGTGCCAGTACCATCTTAGCGGGGGCTAACACTGAAGCTTTCTTT. The full variable domain, its missing parts supplied by reference TRBV19 and TRBJ1-1, is DGGITQSPKYLFRKEGQNVTLSCEQNLNHDAMYWYRQDPGQGLRLIYYSQIVNDFQKGDIAEGYSVSREKKESFPLTVTSAQKNPTAFYLCASTILAGANTEAFFGQGTRLTVV.

The genes are TRBV27 and TRBJ2-1; D might be TRBD2 (6 bases). Germline V gene sequence: CDR1 MNHEY, CDR2 SMNVEV (reference sequence). CDR3 length equals 14 residues. V was pared by 6 bases and J by 7 bases, with 16 bases between. In nucleotides, the CDR3 is TGTGCCAGCAGCTGGACCCAGGCGGGGAATGAGCAGTTCTTC. Protein sequence: CASSWTQAGNEQFF.

This clone occurred a few times. The rearrangement links TRBV15 to TRBJ2-7; D is perhaps TRBD1 (5 bases). The CDR3 is 17 residues long. CDR1 is LNHNV, CDR2 YYDKDF, per germline (reference sequence). The V gene lost 0 bases and the J gene lost 2 bases, with 17 bases spanning the gap. The CDR3: CATSRDYSTSRAYEQYF. CDR3 DNA: TGTGCCACCAGCAGAGATTATTCGACCTCCAGGGCCTACGAGCAGTACTTC.

This chain links TRBV7-2 with TRBJ2-7; 9 bases fit TRBD2. Per germline, CDR1 SGHTA and CDR2 FQGNSA. Trimming took 1 base from V and 3 from J; bases not matched to a gene: 7. The CDR3 totals 16 residues. CDR3 DNA: TGTGCCAGCAGCTTAGGATTGGCGGGAGGGGGCTACGAGCAGTACTTC. Translating gives CASSLGLAGGGYEQYF. Complete variable domain (other parts from reference TRBV7-2 and TRBJ2-7): GAGVSQSPSNKVTEKGKDVELRCDPISGHTALYWYRQSLGQGLEFLIYFQGNSAPDKSGLPSDRFSAERTGGSVSTLTIQRTQQEDSAVYLCASSLGLAGGGYEQYFGPGTRLTVT.

This sequence joins TRBV11-2 and TRBJ1-2, with 9 bases identical to TRBD1. With V trimmed by 3 bases and J by 6 bases, 2 bases remained unmatched. The CDR3 spans 13 residues. CDR1 SGHAT and CDR2 FQNNGV come from the germline V gene. The CDR3 coding sequence is TGTGCCAGCAGCTTTAGGACAGGGGATGGCTACACCTTC. Amino acid sequence: CASSFRTGDGYTF. Based on the CDR3 plus reference TRBV11-2 and TRBJ1-2, the full variable domain is EAGVAQSPRYKIIEKRQSVAFWCNPISGHATLYWYQQILGQGPKLLIQFQNNGVVDDSQLPKDRFSAERLKGVDSTLKIQPAKLEDSAVYLCASSFRTGDGYTFGSGTRLTVV.

This clone was seen a single time. This chain uses TRBV29-1 with TRBJ2-2, with D tentatively TRBD2 (6 bases). Trimming removed 4 bases at V and 3 bases at J, with 15 bases between. Germline V gene sequence: CDR1 SQVTM, CDR2 ANQGSEA. The CDR3 sequence is 15 residues long. CDR3 loop: CSVGGEAGYTGELFF. The CDR3, as DNA: TGCAGCGTTGGAGGGGAGGCGGGGTACACCGGGGAGCTGTTTTTT.

The V gene is TRBV18, the J gene TRBJ2-1; D is unresolved. Trimming stripped 0 bases from V and 9 bases from J, with 9 bases between. The CDR3 has 13 amino acids. Germline values: CDR1 KGHSH, CDR2 LQKENI. CDR3: CASSPPQFSEQFF. In nucleotides, the CDR3 is TGTGCCAGCTCACCACCCCAGTTCAGTGAGCAGTTCTTC.

CDR3 amino acids: CASSFVYLAKDEQFF. CDR3 coding DNA: TGTGCCAGCAGTTTCGTCTACCTAGCCAAGGATGAGCAGTTCTTC. The chain uses TRBV27 and TRBJ2-1, with a tentative D call TRBD2 (5 bases). The CDR3 runs 15 residues. V lost 3 bases and J lost 8, with 17 bases in between. Germline CDR1 and CDR2: MNHEY and SMNVEV (reference sequence).

The chain joins TRBV11-2 to TRBJ2-1; D is unresolved. Germline CDR1 is SGHAT and CDR2 is FQNNGV. CDR3 length: 12 residues. The ends were cut back, 5 bases at V and 8 bases at J, with 10 bases in the middle. Here the CDR3 DNA reads TGTGCCAGCAGCCCCAACTATGATGAGCAGTTCTTC. Its translation: CASSPNYDEQFF.

The chain recombines TRBV6-6 with TRBJ2-7, with a tentative D call TRBD1 (6 bases). The germline V gene has CDR1 MNHNY and CDR2 SVGAGI (reference sequence). The CDR3 consists of 15 residues. V lost 6 bases to trimming and J lost 0 bases, with 15 bases between them. The CDR3 is CASRKGDSSSYEQYF. The DNA for the CDR3 is TGTGCCAGCAGGAAGGGGGATAGCAGCTCCTACGAGCAGTACTTC.

The sample holds one count of this clone. This rearrangement joins TRBV9 to TRBJ1-3; TRBD1 matches at 7 bases. The CDR3 is 13 amino acids. CDR1 and CDR2 from the germline V gene are SGDLS and YYNGEE. J lost 4 bases, V lost 4 bases, and 2 bases had no gene match. CDR3 in amino acids: CASSPGQGNTIYF. For the CDR3, the DNA is TGTGCCAGCAGCCCGGGACAGGGAAACACCATATATTTT.

The chain employs TRBV28 and TRBJ2-7; 8 positions match TRBD1. Unmatched junction bases numbered 4, after V lost 8 bases and J lost 1 base. CDR3 size: 13 residues. The germline CDR1 and CDR2 sequences are MDHEN and SYDVKM. CDR3: CASGQGSSYEQYF. The CDR3 region has the DNA TGTGCCAGCGGACAGGGAAGTTCCTACGAGCAGTACTTC.

This clone was observed a few times. The genes are TRBV28 and TRBJ1-2, with 7 bases fitting TRBD1. The CDR3 sequence is 14 residues long. The junction had 6 bases not matched to a gene; V was cut back by 4 bases and J by 4 bases. Germline V gene data show CDR1 as MDHEN and CDR2 as SYDVKM. The chain's CDR3 is CASSSWDSIYGYTF. The CDR3 coding sequence is TGTGCCAGCAGTTCTTGGGACAGCATCTATGGCTACACCTTC.

The chain links TRBV28 to TRBJ2-3; 8 bases match TRBD2. V lost 2 bases, J lost 2 bases, and 6 bases stayed unmatched. CDR1 and CDR2 from the germline V gene are MDHEN and SYDVKM. CDR3 size: 16 residues. This CDR3 reads CASSLTSGRYTDTQYF. The CDR3 DNA follows: TGTGCCAGCAGTTTAACTAGCGGACGGTACACAGATACGCAGTATTTT.

The V call is TRBV21-1, the J call TRBJ2-3; TRBD2 was called by the table and not checked on the DNA. TRBV21-1 is annotated as a pseudogene. The CDR3 is made up of 17 amino acids. The CDR3 region is CASRFQFLAGDQDTQYF. CDR3 DNA sequence: TGTGCCAGCAGGTTCCAATTTCTAGCGGGAGACCAAGATACGCAGTATTTT.

Note on this clone: Mismatch with germline at one junction end may stem from a read error. The chain combines TRBV2 with TRBJ2-1; 8 positions agree with TRBD1. Germline CDR1 is SNHLY and CDR2 is FYNNEI. The CDR3 totals 14 residues. The CDR3 protein is CASSIARDRPALLF. The CDR3 DNA reads TGTGCCAGCAGTATCGCCCGGGACAGGCCGGCCTTGCTCTTC.

V usage is TRBV27 and J usage is TRBJ2-1; TRBD2 matches 8 bases. This CDR3 region has 15 residues. V lost 6 bases to trimming and J lost 3 bases; unmatched junction nucleotides: 7. CDR1 and CDR2 (germline): MNHEY, SMNVEV (reference sequence). CDR3 amino acids: CASSGGSGNYNEQFF. In DNA form, the CDR3 reads TGTGCCAGCAGCGGGGGTAGCGGGAACTACAATGAGCAGTTCTTC.

This clone was observed a few times. The V and J genes are TRBV5-4 and TRBJ2-5, with D maybe TRBD2 (5 bases). The CDR3 length is 14 residues. Germline V gene lookup returns CDR1 SGHNT and CDR2 YYREEE (reference sequence). V was cut by 5 bases and J by 1 base, with 12 bases left in between. In DNA form, the CDR3 reads TGTGCCAGCAGAGAAAGGGAGCGCCAAGAGACCCAGTACTTC. It is translated as CASRERERQETQYF.

V is TRBV5-1 and J is TRBJ1-1, with D unresolved. From germline, CDR1 is SGHRS and CDR2 YFSETQ. There are 14 residues in the CDR3. V lost 0 bases and J lost 1, with 7 bases in between. The CDR3 protein is CASSLASGNTEAFF. The CDR3 nucleotides read TGCGCCAGCAGCTTGGCATCAGGGAACACTGAAGCTTTCTTT.

The chain employs TRBV6-1 and TRBJ2-3; 10 bases map to TRBD1. V lost 11 bases to trimming and J lost 1 base; unmatched junction nucleotides: 9. The CDR3 is 15 residues long. Germline-derived CDR1 and CDR2 are MNHNS and SASEGT. The CDR3 DNA reads TGTGCCGCGGGACAGGGGCTAAGGGGCACAGATACGCAGTATTTT. This sequence encodes CAAGQGLRGTDTQYF.

This chain connects TRBV15 to TRBJ2-5, with 10 bases aligning to TRBD2. Germline trimming cut 1 base from V and 2 bases from J; bases unmatched to any gene: 4. The germline V gene has CDR1 LNHNV and CDR2 YYDKDF (reference sequence). The CDR3 is 16 amino acids. CDR3 DNA sequence: TGTGCCACCAGCAGAGTACCTAGCGGGGGACAAGAGACCCAGTACTTC. Translation gives CATSRVPSGGQETQYF. Using reference TRBV15 and TRBJ2-5 for the parts outside the CDR3, the full variable domain is DAMVIQNPRYQVTQFGKPVTLSCSQTLNHNVMYWYQQKSSQAPKLLFHYYDKDFNNEADTPDNFQSRRPNTSFCFLDIRSPGLGDTAMYLCATSRVPSGGQETQYFGPGTRLLVL.

J is TRBJ2-1 and V is TRBV7-2, with a possible D match to TRBD2 (5 bases). The CDR3 extends over 18 amino acids. The germline CDR1 and CDR2 sequences are SGHTA and FQGNSA. Trimming took off 4 bases at V and 4 bases at J, with 23 bases between the two ends. The CDR3 here is CASSSLGPPSGAYNEQFF. The CDR3 nucleotides read TGTGCCAGCAGCTCCCTTGGCCCCCCCAGCGGAGCTTACAATGAGCAGTTCTTC. Full variable domain (remainder filled in from reference TRBV7-2 and TRBJ2-1): GAGVSQSPSNKVTEKGKDVELRCDPISGHTALYWYRQSLGQGLEFLIYFQGNSAPDKSGLPSDRFSAERTGGSVSTLTIQRTQQEDSAVYLCASSSLGPPSGAYNEQFFGPGTRLTVL.